The entry below gives a single T cell receptor (beta chain) sequence along with its context. Clones were read by immunoSEQ multiplex PCR, and TCRdb kept only the in-frame ones, dropping some. The data contain about 2.5 million clones, 92% of them singletons. The data belong to a study of shared clonotypes between healthy human individuals. Germline V gene lookup returns CDR1 GTSNPN and CDR2 SVGIG (reference sequence). The CDR3 consists of 12 residues. V dropped 1 base and J dropped 9 bases, with 13 bases sitting between them. The chain carries TRBV30 and TRBJ2-7; no definite D call. The sequence came from a man between 18 and 29 years old in good health. Some clones in this sample may be carry-over from other donors' samples. The sample taken for sequencing was naive CD4+ T cells from PBMCs. Regarding subset: CD45RA+ positively selected. CDR3: CAWSETGQVQYF. The DNA for the CDR3 is TGTGCCTGGAGTGAGACCGGGCAGGTGCAGTACTTC.